This T cell receptor beta chain derives from a study of T-cell memory formation after mild COVID-19. General study results and limits: A balance of CD4 and CD8 characterized clones contracting day 15 to 85, whereas later expanders leaned CD4+.

There are many counts of this clonotype. The antigen remains undetermined. TCRdb re-analysed the 5' RACE reads in MiXCR, keeping a single row per CDR3 protein. Of roughly 280,000 distinct CDR3 sequences listed, roughly 15% are singletons. Germline trimming cut 3 bases from V and 7 bases from J; bases unmatched to any gene: 8. The V gene's germline CDR1 is DFQATT and CDR2 SNEGSKA (reference sequence). CDR3 length: 14 amino acids. Sequenced input: PBMCs or a T cell subset sorted from them (not recorded which). This receptor was taken from a young man who had mild COVID-19 (a few samples of this study predate the infection). Cell type and time point are not known. The chain joins TRBV20-1 to TRBJ2-3, with 9 nucleotides matching TRBD2. The chain's CDR3 is CSASGSSGAHTQYF. CDR3 in DNA: TGCAGTGCTAGTGGGTCTAGCGGGGCCCATACGCAGTATTTT.